The clone carrying this T cell receptor (beta chain) was seen at least ten times. This specimen belongs to a study of T cells in Graves' hyperthyroidism and ophthalmopathy. Amplification of TCR beta CDR3 regions used RNA as the template. Researchers ran a first-round RT-PCR on the TCR CDR3 using the HTBI primer set. Each CDR3 protein gets one entry after TCRdb re-called the multiplex PCR reads with MiXCR. The sample holds some 650,000 distinct CDR3 sequences, more than 15% seen once. The V end lost 0 bases, the J end lost 2 bases, and 12 bases lay between the germline ends. The CDR3 consists of 15 residues. Germline CDR1 DFQATT, CDR2 SNEGSKA (reference sequence).

Sequencing used blood. The TCR sequence derives from a woman in her thirties or forties with Graves' ophthalmopathy. The chain joins TRBV20-1 to TRBJ2-3, with D hard to call. The CDR3 bases are TGCAGTGCTAGAGATCTAGACCCCACCACAGATACGCAGTATTTT. As protein: CSARDLDPTTDTQYF.